This T cell receptor (beta chain) was profiled in a study of CD8+ T cells in alopecia areata. Across the whole study: A 6-month off-drug phase came after tofacitinib, which had lasted 6 to 18 months.

V lost 2 bases and J 7 bases, leaving 8 bases between the germline ends. CDR3 length: 11 residues. CDR1 and CDR2 (germline): GTSNPN, SVGIG (reference sequence). Treatment reported: oral pan-JAK inhibitor, 5-10 mg twice daily. Reverse transcribed after extraction, RNA yielded cDNA as the sequencing template. Measured with immunoSEQ multiplex PCR; TCRdb has only the in-frame clones, and not every one. Among 150,000 to 200,000 clones, around 64% were seen once, and the ten largest hold under 1.5%. The sample consisted of CD4+ T cells sorted from blood, taken around week 49, from a patient treated with tofacitinib. V usage is TRBV30 and J usage is TRBJ1-2; D is unclear. The origin of this receptor is a human donor with alopecia areata. The CDR3 protein is CAWSYGGGYTF. The CDR3 DNA reads TGTGCCTGGAGTTACGGAGGTGGCTACACCTTC.